The 17 T cell receptor beta chains in this list originate from one sample, sequenced in a study of cytomegalovirus exposure and HLA in healthy donors. The study ran its PCR with 60 Vbeta and 13 Jbeta primers. Repertoires were generated with immunoSEQ multiplex PCR, while TCRdb's copy carries only in-frame clones and drops some. The sample contains approximately 110,000 clones, around 75% of which appear only once. Sample: PBMCs. These receptors all come from a man younger than 45 in good health and CMV-seronegative.

The J gene is TRBJ1-2, the V gene TRBV5-4, with 8 bases fitting TRBD1. The CDR3 has 14 amino acids. The germline gives CDR1 SGHNT, CDR2 YYREEE (reference sequence). Losses at the gene ends were 5 bases for V and 2 bases for J; bases not matched to a gene: 5. CDR3 loop: CASRTGAANYGYTF. CDR3 bases: TGTGCCAGCAGGACAGGGGCCGCAAACTATGGCTACACCTTC. The full variable domain, rest sourced from reference TRBV5-4 and TRBJ1-2, is ETGVTQSPTHLIKTRGQQVTLRCSSQSGHNTVSWYQQALGQGPQFIFQYYREEENGRGNFPPRFSGLQFPNYSSELNVNALELDDSALYLCASRTGAANYGYTFGSGTRLTVV.

This clone was seen a handful of times. The chain is built from TRBV30 and TRBJ2-3; 7 bases agree with TRBD2. The CDR3 is 14 amino acids. Trimming at V came to 1 base and at J to 1 base, leaving 2 bases not matched to a gene. Germline lookup yields CDR1 GTSNPN and CDR2 SVGIG (reference sequence). Here the CDR3 reads CAWSGGGGTDTQYF. The CDR3 region has the DNA TGTGCCTGGAGTGGGGGAGGGGGCACAGATACGCAGTATTTT.

This rearrangement joins TRBV4-2 to TRBJ1-1, with 12 bases that match TRBD1. V shed 0 bases, J shed 4 bases, and the junction held 6 bases outside the gene matches. The CDR3 length is 17 residues. Germline assignment: CDR1 LGHNA and CDR2 YNFKEQ. CDR3 nucleotide sequence: TGTGCCAGCAGCCAAGATCGGGGACAGGGGGCCATCACTGAAGCTTTCTTT. Its translation is CASSQDRGQGAITEAFF.

The J gene is TRBJ2-5, the V gene TRBV15; 7 nucleotides agree with TRBD2. Germline assignment: CDR1 LNHNV and CDR2 YYDKDF (reference sequence). V was clipped by 0 bases and J by 5 bases; unmatched bases: 3. This CDR3 region has 14 residues. The CDR3 bases are TGTGCCACCAGCAGAGAGCGGGGAGGGGAGACCCAGTACTTC. Translated, it gives CATSRERGGETQYF.

This clone was recorded only once. The rearrangement links TRBV7-9 to TRBJ2-5; 8 nucleotides agree with TRBD2. With V trimmed by 5 bases and J by 1 base, 6 bases remained unmatched. The CDR3 has 15 amino acids. CDR1 and CDR2 from the germline V gene are SEHNR and FQNEAQ (reference sequence). The CDR3 loop is CASSLLGRAQETQYF. As DNA, the CDR3 is TGTGCCAGCAGCCTCCTCGGGAGGGCCCAAGAGACCCAGTACTTC.

The chain links TRBV7-9 to TRBJ1-1; no definite D call. The CDR3 contains 14 residues. Germline V CDR1 and CDR2: SEHNR, FQNEAQ (reference sequence). Trimming took off 2 bases at V and 2 bases at J, with 9 bases between the two ends. DNA of the CDR3: TGTGCCAGCAGCTTACAAGGGAGTAACACTGAAGCTTTCTTT. The encoded protein is CASSLQGSNTEAFF.

The J gene is TRBJ2-1, the V gene TRBV19, with D uncertain. Per the germline V gene, CDR1 is LNHDA and CDR2 is SQIVND (reference sequence). The CDR3 extends over 11 amino acids. With 8 bases removed from V and 8 bases from J, the gap between germline ends came to 10 bases. The CDR3 sequence: CASSVVDEQFF. In nucleotides, the CDR3 is TGTGCCAGTTCAGTGGTGGATGAGCAGTTCTTC.

The rearrangement uses TRBV6-5 and TRBJ2-5; TRBD2 matches at 9 bases. The J call could be wrong; TRBJ2-7 is a better fit for the DNA end. The germline V gene encodes CDR1 MNHEY and CDR2 SVGAGI. The CDR3 is made up of 15 amino acids. In DNA form, the CDR3 reads TGTGCCAGCAGTAGGACTAGCGCAGGCTCCTACGAGCAGTACTTC. Its protein is CASSRTSAGSYEQYF.

V is TRBV2 and J is TRBJ2-7, with D possibly matching TRBD1 (5 bases). CDR3 length: 14 residues. Germline V lookup: CDR1 SNHLY, CDR2 FYNNEI. The ends were cut back, 4 bases at V and 2 bases at J, with 12 bases in the middle. The CDR3 loop is CASSGAGLTYEQYF. CDR3 coding DNA: TGTGCCAGCAGTGGGGCAGGGCTTACCTACGAGCAGTACTTC.

This rearrangement joins TRBV19 to TRBJ1-1; D is undetermined. The CDR3 sequence is 17 residues long. V was pared by 5 bases and J by 1 base, with 20 bases between. CDR1 and CDR2 from the germline V gene are LNHDA and SQIVND (reference sequence). CDR3 DNA: TGTGCCAGTAGTCCTACTCAATTCACCCGGAGGAACACTGAAGCTTTCTTT. Encoded protein: CASSPTQFTRRNTEAFF.

This chain links TRBV5-1 with TRBJ2-7; D is possibly TRBD1 (5 bases). This CDR3 contains 16 residues. Germline V gene data show CDR1 as SGHRS and CDR2 as YFSETQ. The V gene lost 3 bases and the J gene lost 2 bases, with 18 bases spanning the gap. The chain's CDR3 is CASSSATDSTPYEQYF. In DNA, the CDR3 is TGCGCCAGCAGCTCCGCGACAGACTCGACCCCCTACGAGCAGTACTTC.

The chain recombines TRBV6-5 with TRBJ2-5; D gene ambiguous. The closer fit of TRBJ2-7 to the DNA end suggests the J call may be wrong. The CDR3 is made up of 12 amino acids. Germline CDR1 reads MNHEY; CDR2 reads SVGAGI. The CDR3 region is CASSANLYEQYF. CDR3 nucleotide sequence: TGTGCCAGCAGTGCCAATCTCTACGAGCAGTACTTC.

This chain joins TRBV9 and TRBJ2-7, with 8 bases identical to TRBD1. The ends lost 4 bases at V and 4 bases at J; junction bases unmatched: 10. CDR3 length: 15 residues. Germline CDR1 SGDLS, CDR2 YYNGEE. CDR3 bases: TGTGCCAGCAGCCCGAAAGCCGGGACAGGTTACGAGCAGTACTTC. Amino acids: CASSPKAGTGYEQYF.

The chain carries TRBV7-2 and TRBJ2-1, with a possible D match to TRBD1 (5 bases). Looked up from germline, CDR1 is SGHTA and CDR2 is FQGNSA. Trimming left V 2 bases short and J 2 bases short, with 7 bases between. The CDR3 runs 14 residues. CDR3 region: CASSLPGTYNEQFF. CDR3 sequence (DNA): TGTGCCAGCAGCTTACCAGGGACCTACAATGAGCAGTTCTTC. The variable domain in full, completed from reference TRBV7-2 and TRBJ2-1, reads GAGVSQSPSNKVTEKGKDVELRCDPISGHTALYWYRQSLGQGLEFLIYFQGNSAPDKSGLPSDRFSAERTGGSVSTLTIQRTQQEDSAVYLCASSLPGTYNEQFFGPGTRLTVL.

The rearrangement joins TRBV6-6 to TRBJ2-7; TRBD2 is a possible D gene (6 bases). V was clipped by 7 bases and J by 5 bases, with 12 bases between them. Germline CDR1 MNHNY, CDR2 SVGAGI (reference sequence). This CDR3 contains 12 residues. CDR3 in amino acids: CASTATRNEQYF. The DNA of the CDR3 is TGTGCCAGCACGGCGACTAGAAACGAGCAGTACTTC.

J is TRBJ2-3 and V is TRBV25-1; tentatively, D is TRBD2 (6 bases). V lost 7 bases to trimming and J lost 3 bases, with 11 bases between them. The CDR3 runs 13 residues. Germline V CDR1 and CDR2: MGHDK, SYGVNS. The CDR3 DNA reads TGTGCCAGCATCGGGAGCCCAACAGATACGCAGTATTTT. Translated: CASIGSPTDTQYF.

This clone has more than one count but fewer than ten. The CDR3 reads CASSLHLRDYSPGEQFF. The CDR3 bases are TGTGCCAGTAGTTTACACCTCCGGGATTATAGCCCAGGTGAGCAGTTCTTC. This chain uses TRBV19 with TRBJ2-1; weak D call: TRBD2 (5 bases). V gave up 5 bases and J gave up 9 bases, with 26 bases separating them. The V gene's germline CDR1 is LNHDA and CDR2 SQIVND (reference sequence). The CDR3 loop spans 17 amino acids.